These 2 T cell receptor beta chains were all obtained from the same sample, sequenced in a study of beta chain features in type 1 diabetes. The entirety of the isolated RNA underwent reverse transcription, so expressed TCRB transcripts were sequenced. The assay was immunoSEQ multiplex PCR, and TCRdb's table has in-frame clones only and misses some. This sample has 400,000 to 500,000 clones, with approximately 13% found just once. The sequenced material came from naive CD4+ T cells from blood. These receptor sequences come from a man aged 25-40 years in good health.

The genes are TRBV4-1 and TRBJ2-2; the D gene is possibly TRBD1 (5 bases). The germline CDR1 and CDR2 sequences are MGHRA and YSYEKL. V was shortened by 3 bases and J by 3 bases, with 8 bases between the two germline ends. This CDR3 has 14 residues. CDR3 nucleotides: TGCGCCAGCAGCCACAGACAGTACACCGGGGAGCTGTTTTTT. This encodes CASSHRQYTGELFF.

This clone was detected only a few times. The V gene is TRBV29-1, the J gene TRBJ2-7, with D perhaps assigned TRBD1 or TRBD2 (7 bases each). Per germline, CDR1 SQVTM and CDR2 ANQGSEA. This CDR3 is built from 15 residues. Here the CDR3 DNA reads TGCCCTTATCCAGGGGGGCGGGAGCTTTCTCACGAGCAGTACGTC. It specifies CPYPGGRELSHEQYV.